The 9 T cell receptor beta chains reported below all come from one sample, sequenced in a study of T cells in localized non-small cell lung cancer (dated by TCRdb to the early 2020s). Library creation used the immunoSEQ multiplex PCR assay. Held by TCRdb, this immuneACCESS table contains in-frame sequences only and omits some clones. Under half of the omission traces to an unresolved V gene where checked; the cause of the rest is unknown. This sample comprises 100,000 or so clones, just over 90% of them detected only once. The ten largest account for about 4% of the sample. The sample consisted of PBMCs, taken before any cancer treatment. These receptors were obtained from a woman between 35 and 70 years old with stage II squamous cell lung carcinoma.

Concerning this clone itself: At one of its ends the junction is not consistent with the germline gene, which may arise from a read error. V gene TRBV7-7 combines with J gene TRBJ2-5; D unresolved. Germline CDR1 reads SSHAT; CDR2 reads FNYEAQ (reference sequence). This CDR3 has 12 amino acids. In nucleotides, the CDR3 is TGTGCTAGCAGCTCCAAAATGGAGACCCAGTACTTC. The encoded protein is CASSSKMETQYF.

The rearrangement links TRBV14 to TRBJ2-1; D call uncertain. This CDR3 has 15 amino acids. Germline values: CDR1 SGHDN, CDR2 FVKESK. V was cut by 5 bases and J by 6 bases, with 17 bases left in between. This chain's CDR3 is CASSYSADPRNEQFF. As DNA, the CDR3 is TGTGCCAGCAGCTATTCGGCAGATCCCCGCAATGAGCAGTTCTTC.

The V gene is TRBV29-1, the J gene TRBJ2-5; 14 positions match TRBD2. Germline loops: CDR1 SQVTM, CDR2 ANQGSEA. Trimming cost V 7 bases and J 5 bases; bases outside gene matches: 9. This CDR3 contains 15 residues. CDR3 sequence: CSARLAGGPGETQYF. The CDR3 region has the DNA TGCAGCGCCAGACTAGCGGGAGGGCCGGGGGAGACCCAGTACTTC.

The chain carries TRBV28 and TRBJ2-3, with 15 bases lining up with TRBD2. This CDR3 contains 15 residues. J was trimmed by 5 bases and V by 6 bases; bases with no gene match: 3. Germline loops: CDR1 MDHEN, CDR2 SYDVKM. The CDR3 loop is CASRRTSGRGDTQYF. CDR3 bases: TGTGCCAGCAGGCGGACTAGCGGGAGGGGAGATACGCAGTATTTT.

The chain carries TRBV2 and TRBJ1-2, with D possibly TRBD1 on 5 matching bases. The CDR3 sequence is 14 residues long. V gave up 7 bases and J gave up 4 bases, with 16 bases separating them. Germline values: CDR1 SNHLY, CDR2 FYNNEI. The CDR3 reads CASTQSGAGYGYTF. The CDR3 DNA is TGTGCCAGCACCCAAAGCGGGGCTGGCTATGGCTACACCTTC.

The gene calls are TRBV6-1 and TRBJ1-2; a possible D gene is TRBD1 (6 bases). Germline lookup yields CDR1 MNHNS and CDR2 SASEGT. The length of the CDR3 is 18 residues. V lost 0 bases and J lost 4, with 21 bases in between. CDR3 DNA: TGTGCCAGCAGTGAAGCTGAGGAGAAACGGGGGCGCTTCTATGGCTACACCTTC. Translated, it gives CASSEAEEKRGRFYGYTF.

J is TRBJ2-1 and V is TRBV7-8; 11 nucleotides agree with TRBD2. This CDR3 region has 19 residues. CDR1 and CDR2 from the germline V gene are SGHVS and FQNEAQ. With 3 bases clipped from V and 3 bases from J, the junction kept 13 bases outside the gene matches. The CDR3 region has the DNA TGTGCCAGCAGCTTCCCGGGACTAGCGGAAGATTTCATCTACAATGAGCAGTTCTTC. This encodes CASSFPGLAEDFIYNEQFF.

J is TRBJ2-3 and V is TRBV28; D is ambiguous. The CDR3 has 12 amino acids. V lost 3 bases and J lost 6, with 7 bases in between. The V gene's germline CDR1 is MDHEN and CDR2 SYDVKM. The DNA for the CDR3 is TGTGCCAGCAGTTTGGAAACCGATACGCAGTATTTT. This translates into CASSLETDTQYF.

This CDR3 reads CASRKSPSTDTQYF. DNA for the CDR3: TGTGCCAGCAGAAAATCCCCTAGCACAGATACGCAGTATTTT. The chain couples TRBV2 to TRBJ2-3; D gene ambiguous. The V end was cut by 6 bases, the J end by 0 bases, with 10 bases between. Looked up from germline, CDR1 is SNHLY and CDR2 is FYNNEI. The CDR3 extends over 14 amino acids. The entire variable domain, with the rest obtained from reference TRBV2 and TRBJ2-3, is as follows: EPEVTQTPSHQVTQMGQEVILRCVPISNHLYFYWYRQILGQKVEFLVSFYNNEISEKSEIFDDQFSVERPDGSNFTLKIRSTKLEDSAMYFCASRKSPSTDTQYFGPGTRLTVL.